This TCR beta chain was documented in a study of blood T cell repertoires in COVID-19 (dated by TCRdb to the early 2020s). In terms of the full investigation: The collaborator samples originated in the United States, Italy and Spain and spanned the acute and convalescent phases of COVID-19. The prospective study material was composed of cDNA or gDNA derived from T cells, B-cell-depleted T cells, or PBMCs. The dataset comprised deeply sampled blood TCRbeta repertoires from subjects exposed to, actively infected with, or recovered from COVID-19. The repertoires were released in a freely available public database intended as a resource for research on the immune response to SARS-CoV-2. Samples were obtained from the ongoing ImmuneRACE study (first 160 participants) and from 1,254 subjects provided by 6 global collaborators. Sample metadata almost always included a de-identified subject ID, COVID-19 status, age in years and sex. Where available, HLA class I and class II types were taken from metadata supplied by the sample provider and were not determined by assay-based typing. Broad study findings and their caveats: How much clinical and demographic metadata was included differed by source and by participant, and the metadata was provided uncurated.

In the prospective study, participants were 18 to 89 years old, resided in about two dozen geographic areas of the United States, and were enrolled through a virtual design. Cohort assignment in the prospective study relied on participant-reported clinical history from a screening survey and a study questionnaire. Each participant in the prospective study had whole blood, serum and a nasopharyngeal or oropharyngeal swab collected by mobile phlebotomists. Prospective study participants could optionally give additional blood draws and questionnaires over a roughly 2-month period. Before DNA extraction, prospective study blood samples were shipped either frozen or at room temperature. With regard to this clone: The antigen it binds to is not known. Base quality data are lacking; no much larger clone is found one base away.

TCRbeta CDR3 regions were amplified from genomic DNA using the immunoSEQ Assay, a bias-controlled multiplex PCR. From the authors' description of their analysis: Within the assay, amplification of reference gene primers was used to estimate how many nucleated cells each sample contained. To quantify the absolute abundance of each unique TCRbeta CDR3 rearrangement, sequence reads were collapsed and filtered. For each sample, productive Simpson clonality was calculated as the square root of Simpson's diversity index over productive rearrangements. In TCRdb, the immuneACCESS table is reduced to in-frame sequences with V and J assigned. These tables do not hold every clone; where another copy was compared, an unresolved V gene accounts for under half, and the others remain unexplained. The V and J calls and the clone size are those of that table, but D and trimming were determined from the DNA. This sample holds 200,000 to 300,000 clones; approximately 88% were observed only once. The ten largest account for around 2.5% of the sample.

The germline V gene yields SGHTS for CDR1 and YDEGEE for CDR2. Trimming removed 4 bases from V and 2 bases from J; the gene matches leave 7 bases unexplained. The CDR3 covers 15 residues, taking in both the cysteine and the phenylalanine. Only the CDR3 DNA is retained, 45 bases long and in frame from the first base. The rearrangement joined TRBV5-8 to TRBJ1-1, with 8 middle bases fitting TRBD1. The sequenced material came from PBMCs or T cells enriched from blood (not recorded which). The sequence was obtained from a woman in her forties with acute COVID-19. The CDR3 here reads CASSPPGQANTEAFF. The DNA reads TGTGCCAGCAGCCCCCCGGGACAGGCTAACACTGAAGCTTTCTTT.